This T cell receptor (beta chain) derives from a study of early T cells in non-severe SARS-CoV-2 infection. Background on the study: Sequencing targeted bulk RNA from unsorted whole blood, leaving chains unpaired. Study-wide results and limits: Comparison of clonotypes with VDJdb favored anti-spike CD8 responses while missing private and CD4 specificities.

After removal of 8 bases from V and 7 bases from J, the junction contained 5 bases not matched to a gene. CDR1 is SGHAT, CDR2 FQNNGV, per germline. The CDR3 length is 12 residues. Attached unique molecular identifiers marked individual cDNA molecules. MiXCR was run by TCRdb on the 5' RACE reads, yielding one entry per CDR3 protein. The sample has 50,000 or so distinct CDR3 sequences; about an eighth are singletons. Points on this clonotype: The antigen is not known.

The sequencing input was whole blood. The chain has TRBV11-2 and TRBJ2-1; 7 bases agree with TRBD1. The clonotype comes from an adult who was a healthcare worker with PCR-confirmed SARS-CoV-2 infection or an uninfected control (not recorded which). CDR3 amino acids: CASGATGNEQFF. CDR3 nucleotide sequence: TGTGCCAGCGGCGCGACAGGGAATGAGCAGTTCTTC.